This paragraph covers one T cell receptor beta chain sequence. As originally analysed: Estimation of nucleated cell counts relied on the amplification of reference gene primers. Assay used: immunoSEQ multiplex PCR; TCRdb lists only in-frame clones, some missing. V, J and clone size reflect that table, while D and trimming were determined from the DNA. The sample has more than 25,000 clones, less than 85% seen once. The data stem from a study of blood T cell repertoires in COVID-19. Turning to the study itself: The origin of the acute and convalescent COVID-19 samples was the United States, Italy and Spain. In each case, the material was cDNA or gDNA derived from T cells, B-cell-depleted T cells, or PBMCs.

CDR3 length: 15 amino acids. Germline CDR1 MNHEY, CDR2 SVGAGI. Between the trimmed V and J ends, which lost 6 bases and 7 bases, there was a span of 21 bases. Sequencing was performed on peripheral blood. The V call is TRBV6-5, the J call TRBJ1-2; D possibly corresponds to TRBD1 (5 bases). The TCR comes from a woman over 75 with acute or convalescent COVID-19. CDR3 residues: CASSPDRPITGGYTF. In nucleotides, the CDR3 is TGTGCCAGCAGCCCCGACAGACCCATAACAGGTGGCTACACCTTC.